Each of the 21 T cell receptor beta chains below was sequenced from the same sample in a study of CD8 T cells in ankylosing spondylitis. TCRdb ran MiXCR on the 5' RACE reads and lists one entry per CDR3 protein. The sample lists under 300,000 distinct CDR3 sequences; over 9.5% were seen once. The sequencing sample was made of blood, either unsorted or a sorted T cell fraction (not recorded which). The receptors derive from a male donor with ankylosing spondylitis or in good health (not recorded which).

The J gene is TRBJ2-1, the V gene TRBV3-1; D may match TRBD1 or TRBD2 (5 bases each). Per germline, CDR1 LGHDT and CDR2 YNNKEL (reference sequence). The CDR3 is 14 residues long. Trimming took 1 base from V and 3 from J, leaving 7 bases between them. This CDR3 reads CASSQAGHYNEQFF. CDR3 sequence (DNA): TGTGCCAGCAGCCAAGCGGGGCACTACAATGAGCAGTTCTTC.

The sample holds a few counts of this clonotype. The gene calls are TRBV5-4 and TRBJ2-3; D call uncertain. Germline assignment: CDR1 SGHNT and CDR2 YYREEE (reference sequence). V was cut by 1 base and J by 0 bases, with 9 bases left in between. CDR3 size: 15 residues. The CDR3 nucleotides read TGTGCCAGCAGCTTGAACCCAGCCAGCACAGATACGCAGTATTTT. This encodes CASSLNPASTDTQYF.

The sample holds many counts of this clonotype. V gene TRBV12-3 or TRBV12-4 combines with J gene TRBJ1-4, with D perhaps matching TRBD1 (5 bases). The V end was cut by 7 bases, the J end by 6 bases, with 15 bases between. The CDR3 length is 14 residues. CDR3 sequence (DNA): TGTGCCAGCACGCGTGGGACTTTCTATGAAAAACTGTTTTTT. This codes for CASTRGTFYEKLFF.

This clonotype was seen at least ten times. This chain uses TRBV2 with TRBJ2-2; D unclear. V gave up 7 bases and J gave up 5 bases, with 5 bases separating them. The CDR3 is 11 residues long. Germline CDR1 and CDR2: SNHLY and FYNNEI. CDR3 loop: CASILTGELFF. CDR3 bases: TGTGCCAGCATCCTGACCGGGGAGCTGTTTTTT.

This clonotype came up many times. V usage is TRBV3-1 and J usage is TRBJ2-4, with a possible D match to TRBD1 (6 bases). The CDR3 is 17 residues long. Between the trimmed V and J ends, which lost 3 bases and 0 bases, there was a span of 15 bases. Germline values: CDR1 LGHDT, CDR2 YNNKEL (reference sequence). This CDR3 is CASSHFEDSIAKNIQYF. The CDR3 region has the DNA TGTGCCAGCAGCCACTTCGAGGACAGTATAGCCAAAAACATTCAGTACTTC.

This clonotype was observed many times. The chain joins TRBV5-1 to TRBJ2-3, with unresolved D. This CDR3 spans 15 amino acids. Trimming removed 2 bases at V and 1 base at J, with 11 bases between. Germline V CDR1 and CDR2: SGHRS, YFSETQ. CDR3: CASSLDDPGTDTQYF. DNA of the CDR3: TGCGCCAGCAGCTTAGATGACCCCGGCACAGATACGCAGTATTTT.

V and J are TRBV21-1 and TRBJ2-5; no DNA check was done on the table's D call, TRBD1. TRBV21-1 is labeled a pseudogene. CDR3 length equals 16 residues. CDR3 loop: CASSKRGVAAPGTQYF. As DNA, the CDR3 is TGTGCCAGCAGCAAAAGGGGGGTCGCTGCCCCCGGGACCCAGTACTTC.

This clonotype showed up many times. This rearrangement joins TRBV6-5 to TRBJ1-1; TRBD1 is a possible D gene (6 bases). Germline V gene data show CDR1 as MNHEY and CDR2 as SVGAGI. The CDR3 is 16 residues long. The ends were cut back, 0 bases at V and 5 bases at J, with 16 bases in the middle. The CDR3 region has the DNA TGTGCCAGCAGTTACTCTCCGGACAGCCCAGGGACTGAAGCTTTCTTT. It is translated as CASSYSPDSPGTEAFF.

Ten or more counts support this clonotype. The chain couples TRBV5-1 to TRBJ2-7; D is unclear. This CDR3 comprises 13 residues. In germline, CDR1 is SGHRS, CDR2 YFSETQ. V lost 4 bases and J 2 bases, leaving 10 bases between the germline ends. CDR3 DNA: TGCGCCAGCAGCCCAGGCGGCGCCTACGAGCAGTACTTC. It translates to CASSPGGAYEQYF.

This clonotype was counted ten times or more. CDR3 amino acids: CSVTTGGGNQPQHF. The CDR3, as DNA: TGCAGCGTTACAACTGGGGGCGGCAATCAGCCCCAGCATTTT. J is TRBJ1-5 and V is TRBV29-1; the D gene is possibly TRBD1 (6 bases). The CDR3 is 14 amino acids. Germline values: CDR1 SQVTM, CDR2 ANQGSEA. V gave up 5 bases and J gave up 2 bases, with 13 bases separating them.

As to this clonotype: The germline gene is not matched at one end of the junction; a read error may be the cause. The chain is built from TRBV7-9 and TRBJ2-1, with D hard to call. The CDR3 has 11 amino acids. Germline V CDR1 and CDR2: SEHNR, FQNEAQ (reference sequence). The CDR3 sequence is CASSPYSEQFF. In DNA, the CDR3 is TGTGCCAGCAGCCCCTACAGTGAGCAGTTCTTC.

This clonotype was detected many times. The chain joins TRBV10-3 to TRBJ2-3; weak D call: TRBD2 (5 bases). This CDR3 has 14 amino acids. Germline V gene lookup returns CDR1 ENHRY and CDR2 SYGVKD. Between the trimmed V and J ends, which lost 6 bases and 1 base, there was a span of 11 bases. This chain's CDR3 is CAIRGVGGTDTQYF. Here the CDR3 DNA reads TGTGCCATCAGGGGAGTCGGGGGCACAGATACGCAGTATTTT.

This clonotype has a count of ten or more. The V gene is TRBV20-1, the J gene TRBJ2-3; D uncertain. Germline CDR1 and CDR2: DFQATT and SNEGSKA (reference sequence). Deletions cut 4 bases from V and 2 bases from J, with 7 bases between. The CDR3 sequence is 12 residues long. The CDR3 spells CSATAPTDTQYF. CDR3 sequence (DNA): TGCAGTGCTACAGCCCCCACAGATACGCAGTATTTT.

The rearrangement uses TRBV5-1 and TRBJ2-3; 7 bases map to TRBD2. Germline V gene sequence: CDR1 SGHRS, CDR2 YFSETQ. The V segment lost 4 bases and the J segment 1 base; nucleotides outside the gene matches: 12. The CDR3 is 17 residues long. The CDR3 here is CASSQSSGTTRTDTQYF. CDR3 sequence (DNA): TGCGCCAGCAGCCAATCCTCCGGGACTACCCGCACAGATACGCAGTATTTT.

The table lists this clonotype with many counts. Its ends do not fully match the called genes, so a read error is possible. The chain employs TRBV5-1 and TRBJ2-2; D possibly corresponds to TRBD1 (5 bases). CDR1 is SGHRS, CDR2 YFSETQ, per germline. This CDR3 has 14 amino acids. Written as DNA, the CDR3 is TGCGCCAGCACCTTGGGCAGGGCGACCGGGGAGCTGTTTTTT. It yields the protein CASTLGRATGELFF.

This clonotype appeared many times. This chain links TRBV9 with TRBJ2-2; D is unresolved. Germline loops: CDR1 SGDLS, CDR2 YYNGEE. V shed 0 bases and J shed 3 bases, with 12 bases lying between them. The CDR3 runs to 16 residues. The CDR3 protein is CASSVAVGRDTGELFF. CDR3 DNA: TGTGCCAGCAGCGTAGCGGTTGGCAGAGACACCGGGGAGCTGTTTTTT. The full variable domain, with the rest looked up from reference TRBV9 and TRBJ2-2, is DSGVTQTPKHLITATGQRVTLRCSPRSGDLSVYWYQQSLDQGLQFLIQYYNGEERAKGNILERFSAQQFPDLHSELNLSSLELGDSALYFCASSVAVGRDTGELFFGEGSRLTVL.

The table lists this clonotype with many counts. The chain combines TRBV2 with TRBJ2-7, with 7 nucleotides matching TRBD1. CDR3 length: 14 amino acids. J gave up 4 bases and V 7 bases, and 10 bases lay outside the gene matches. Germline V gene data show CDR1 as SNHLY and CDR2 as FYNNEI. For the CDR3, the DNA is TGTGCCAGCATCAGCGACAGGGCATCGTACGAGCAGTACTTC. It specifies CASISDRASYEQYF.

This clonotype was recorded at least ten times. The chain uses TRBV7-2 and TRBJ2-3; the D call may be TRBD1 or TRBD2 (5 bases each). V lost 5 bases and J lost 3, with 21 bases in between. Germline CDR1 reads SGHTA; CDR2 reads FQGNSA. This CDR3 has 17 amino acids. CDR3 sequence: CASSQLQGRGFTDTQYF. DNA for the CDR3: TGTGCCAGCAGCCAACTTCAGGGACGAGGTTTTACAGATACGCAGTATTTT.

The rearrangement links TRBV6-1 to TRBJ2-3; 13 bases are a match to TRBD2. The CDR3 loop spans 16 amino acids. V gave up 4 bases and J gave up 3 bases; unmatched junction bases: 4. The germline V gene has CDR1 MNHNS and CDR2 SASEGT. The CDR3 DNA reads TGTGCCAGCAGTGTCCGGACTAGCGGGAGAACAGATACGCAGTATTTT. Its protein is CASSVRTSGRTDTQYF.

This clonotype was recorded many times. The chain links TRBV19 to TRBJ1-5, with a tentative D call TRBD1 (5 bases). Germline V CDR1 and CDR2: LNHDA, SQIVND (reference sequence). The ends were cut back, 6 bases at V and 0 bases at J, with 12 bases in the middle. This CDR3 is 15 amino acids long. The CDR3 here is CASSLTVYSNQPQHF. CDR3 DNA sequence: TGTGCCAGTAGCCTGACAGTTTATAGCAATCAGCCCCAGCATTTT.

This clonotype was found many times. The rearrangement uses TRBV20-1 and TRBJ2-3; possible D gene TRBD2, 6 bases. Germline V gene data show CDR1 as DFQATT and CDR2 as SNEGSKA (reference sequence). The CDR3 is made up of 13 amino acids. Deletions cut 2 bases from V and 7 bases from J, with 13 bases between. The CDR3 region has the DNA TGCAGTGCTAGACGGGGAGGTGGGAATACGCAGTATTTT. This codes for CSARRGGGNTQYF.